These 3 T cell receptor beta chains were sequenced from one sample in a study of shared clonotypes between healthy human individuals. Sequencing used immunoSEQ multiplex PCR; TCRdb keeps in-frame clones, though not all of them. The table records approximately 620,000 clones, more than 95% of them present only once. The sequenced sample consisted of naive CD4+ T cells sorted from blood. The sample's subset: CD45RA+ positively selected. The receptors shown here come from a woman younger than 45 in good health.

The chain couples TRBV6-4 to TRBJ2-1, with 11 positions matching TRBD2. CDR3 length: 15 residues. The trim removed 2 bases at V and 7 bases at J, leaving 4 bases unmatched. CDR1 MRHNA and CDR2 SNTAGT come from the germline V gene. The CDR3 DNA is TGTGCCAGCAGTGACGGGGTAGCGGGAGGGAATGAGCAGTTCTTC. This gives the protein CASSDGVAGGNEQFF.

This chain joins TRBV6-5 and TRBJ1-3; possibly TRBD1 for D (6 bases). Germline assignment: CDR1 MNHEY and CDR2 SVGAGI. The CDR3 is 15 amino acids. Trimming left V 2 bases short and J 1 base short, with 9 bases between. CDR3 protein: CASSYGRGSGNTIYF. The CDR3 nucleotides read TGTGCCAGCAGTTACGGTAGGGGGTCTGGAAACACCATATATTTT.

The chain links TRBV28 to TRBJ1-1, with TRBD1 matching 7 bases. V trimming: 2 bases; J trimming: 4 bases; junction bases outside the gene matches: 10. Germline assignment: CDR1 MDHEN and CDR2 SYDVKM. This CDR3 region has 16 residues. CDR3 in amino acids: CASSLGPQGFGTEAFF. CDR3 bases: TGTGCCAGCAGTTTAGGCCCACAGGGGTTCGGCACTGAAGCTTTCTTT. The full variable domain, rest sourced from reference TRBV28 and TRBJ1-1, is DVKVTQSSRYLVKRTGEKVFLECVQDMDHENMFWYRQDPGLGLRLIYFSYDVKMKEKGDIPEGYSVSREKKERFSLILESASTNQTSMYLCASSLGPQGFGTEAFFGQGTRLTVV.